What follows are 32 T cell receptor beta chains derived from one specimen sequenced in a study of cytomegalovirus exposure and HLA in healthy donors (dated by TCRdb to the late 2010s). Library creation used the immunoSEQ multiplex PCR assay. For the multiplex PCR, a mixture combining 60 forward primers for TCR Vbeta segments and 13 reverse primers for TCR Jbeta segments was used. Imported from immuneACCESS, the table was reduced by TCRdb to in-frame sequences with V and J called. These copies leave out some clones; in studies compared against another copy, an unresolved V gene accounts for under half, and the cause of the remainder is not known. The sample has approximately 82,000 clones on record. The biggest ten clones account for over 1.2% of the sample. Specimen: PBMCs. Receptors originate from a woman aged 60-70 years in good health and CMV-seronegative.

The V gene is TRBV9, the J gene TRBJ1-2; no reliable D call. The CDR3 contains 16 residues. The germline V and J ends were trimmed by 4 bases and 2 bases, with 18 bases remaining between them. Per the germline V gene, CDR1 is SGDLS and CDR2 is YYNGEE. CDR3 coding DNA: TGTGCCAGCAGCCCATACCCCCGGGGATCCAACTATGGCTACACCTTC. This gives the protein CASSPYPRGSNYGYTF. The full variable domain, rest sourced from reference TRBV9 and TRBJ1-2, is DSGVTQTPKHLITATGQRVTLRCSPRSGDLSVYWYQQSLDQGLQFLIQYYNGEERAKGNILERFSAQQFPDLHSELNLSSLELGDSALYFCASSPYPRGSNYGYTFGSGTRLTVV.

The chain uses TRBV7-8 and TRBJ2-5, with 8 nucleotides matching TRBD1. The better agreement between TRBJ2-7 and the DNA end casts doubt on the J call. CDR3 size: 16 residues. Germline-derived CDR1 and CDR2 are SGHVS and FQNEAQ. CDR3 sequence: CASSSGQGPQPYEQYF. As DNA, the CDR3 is TGTGCCAGCAGCTCTGGACAGGGACCACAACCCTACGAGCAGTACTTC.

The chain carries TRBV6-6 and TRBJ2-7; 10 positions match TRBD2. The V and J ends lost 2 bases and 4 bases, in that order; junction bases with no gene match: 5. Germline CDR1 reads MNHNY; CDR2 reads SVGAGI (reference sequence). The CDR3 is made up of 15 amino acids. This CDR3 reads CASSYQAGGPYEQYF. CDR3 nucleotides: TGTGCCAGCAGTTACCAAGCGGGAGGGCCATACGAGCAGTACTTC.

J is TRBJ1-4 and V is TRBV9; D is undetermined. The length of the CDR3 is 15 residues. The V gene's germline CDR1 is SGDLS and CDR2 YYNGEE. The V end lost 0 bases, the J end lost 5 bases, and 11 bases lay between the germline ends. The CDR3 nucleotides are TGTGCCAGCAGCGTAGGTCCGGAGCCGAATGAAAAACTGTTTTTT. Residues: CASSVGPEPNEKLFF.

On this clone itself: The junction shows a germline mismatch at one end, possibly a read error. CDR3 sequence: CASSRAGVGYGQYF. CDR3 DNA: TGTGCCAGTAGTAGGGCAGGGGTTGGGTACGGGCAGTACTTC. The chain couples TRBV19 to TRBJ2-7; D might be TRBD1 (6 bases). This CDR3 spans 14 amino acids. Germline lookup yields CDR1 LNHDA and CDR2 SQIVND (reference sequence).

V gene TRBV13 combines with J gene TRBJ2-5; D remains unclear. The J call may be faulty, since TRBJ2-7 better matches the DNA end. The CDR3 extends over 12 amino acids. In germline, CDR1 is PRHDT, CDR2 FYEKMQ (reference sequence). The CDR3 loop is CASSLFPHEQYF. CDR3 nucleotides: TGTGCCAGCAGCTTATTTCCCCACGAGCAGTACTTC.

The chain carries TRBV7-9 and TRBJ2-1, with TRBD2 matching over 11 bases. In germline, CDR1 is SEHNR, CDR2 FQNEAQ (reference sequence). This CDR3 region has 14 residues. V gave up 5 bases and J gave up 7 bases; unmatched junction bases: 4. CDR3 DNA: TGTGCCAGCAGCCAGACTAGCGGGACGAATGAGCAGTTCTTC. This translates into CASSQTSGTNEQFF.

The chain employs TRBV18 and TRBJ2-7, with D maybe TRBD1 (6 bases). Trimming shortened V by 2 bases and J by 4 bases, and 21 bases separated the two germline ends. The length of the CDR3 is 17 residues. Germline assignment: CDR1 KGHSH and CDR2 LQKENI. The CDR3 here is CASSPFGVGKGEYEQYF. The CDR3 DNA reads TGTGCCAGCTCACCATTCGGGGTGGGAAAGGGGGAATACGAGCAGTACTTC.

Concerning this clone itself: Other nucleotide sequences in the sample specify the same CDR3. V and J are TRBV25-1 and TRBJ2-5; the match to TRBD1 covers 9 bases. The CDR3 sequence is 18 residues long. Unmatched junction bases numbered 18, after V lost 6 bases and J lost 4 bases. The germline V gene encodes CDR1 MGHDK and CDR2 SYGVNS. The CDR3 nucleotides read TGTGCCAGCAGCCGAATAGGAGGTCGCTGGACAGGGGCAGAGACCCAGTACTTC. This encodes CASSRIGGRWTGAETQYF.

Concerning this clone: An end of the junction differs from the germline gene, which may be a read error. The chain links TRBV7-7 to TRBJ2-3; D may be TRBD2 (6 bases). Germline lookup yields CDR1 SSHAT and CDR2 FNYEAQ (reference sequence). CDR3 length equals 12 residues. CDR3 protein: CASSSGLGTQYF. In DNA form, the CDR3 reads TGTGCTAGCAGCTCGGGACTCGGTACGCAGTATTTT. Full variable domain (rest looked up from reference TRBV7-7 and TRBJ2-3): GAGVSQSPRYKVTKRGQDVTLRCDPISSHATLYWYQQALGQGPEFLTYFNYEAQPDKSGLPSDRFSAERPEGSISTLTIQRTEQRDSAMYRCASSSGLGTQYFGPGTRLTVL.

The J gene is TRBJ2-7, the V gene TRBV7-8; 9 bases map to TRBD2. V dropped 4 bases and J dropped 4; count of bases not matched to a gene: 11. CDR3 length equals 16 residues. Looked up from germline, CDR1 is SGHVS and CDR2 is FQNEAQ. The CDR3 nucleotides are TGTGCCAGCAGCTCCCCTCTGCGGGAGGGCCCGTACGAGCAGTACTTC. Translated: CASSSPLREGPYEQYF.

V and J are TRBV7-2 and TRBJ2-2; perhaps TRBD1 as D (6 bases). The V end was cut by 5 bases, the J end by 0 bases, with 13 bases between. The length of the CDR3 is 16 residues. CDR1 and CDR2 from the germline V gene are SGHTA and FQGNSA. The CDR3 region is CASSPGQITNTGELFF. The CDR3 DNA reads TGTGCCAGCAGCCCCGGACAGATAACGAACACCGGGGAGCTGTTTTTT.

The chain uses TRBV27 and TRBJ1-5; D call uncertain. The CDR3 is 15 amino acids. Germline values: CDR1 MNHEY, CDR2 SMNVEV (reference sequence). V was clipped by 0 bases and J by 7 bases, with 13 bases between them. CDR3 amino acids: CASSLSSGKYQPQHF. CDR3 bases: TGTGCCAGCAGTTTATCCTCGGGGAAATACCAGCCCCAGCATTTT.

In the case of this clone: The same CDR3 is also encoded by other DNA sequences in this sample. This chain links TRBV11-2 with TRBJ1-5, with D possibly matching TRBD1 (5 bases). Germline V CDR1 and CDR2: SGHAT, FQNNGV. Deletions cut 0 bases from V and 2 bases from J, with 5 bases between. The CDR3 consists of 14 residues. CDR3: CASSLDRGNQPQHF. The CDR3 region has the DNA TGTGCCAGCAGCTTAGACAGGGGCAATCAGCCCCAGCATTTT.

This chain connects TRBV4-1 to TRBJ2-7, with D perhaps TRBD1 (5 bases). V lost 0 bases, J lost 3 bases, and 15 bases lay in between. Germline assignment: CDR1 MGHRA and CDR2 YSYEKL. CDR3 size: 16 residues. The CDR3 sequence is CASSQEPTGYVYEQYF. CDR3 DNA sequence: TGCGCCAGCAGCCAAGAGCCTACAGGATATGTCTACGAGCAGTACTTC.

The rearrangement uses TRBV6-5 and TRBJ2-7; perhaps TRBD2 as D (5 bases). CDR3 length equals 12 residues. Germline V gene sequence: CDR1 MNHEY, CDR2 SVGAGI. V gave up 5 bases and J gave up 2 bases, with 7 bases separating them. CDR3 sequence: CASSAAAYEQYF. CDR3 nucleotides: TGTGCCAGCAGTGCAGCGGCCTACGAGCAGTACTTC.

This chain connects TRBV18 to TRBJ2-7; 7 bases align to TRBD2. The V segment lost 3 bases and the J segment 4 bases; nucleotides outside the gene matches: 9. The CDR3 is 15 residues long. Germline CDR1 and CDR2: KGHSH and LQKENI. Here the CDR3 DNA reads TGTGCCAGCTCACCGCCGGGGCGCGGGAGTTACGAGCAGTACTTC. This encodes CASSPPGRGSYEQYF.

CDR3 sequence reads: CASSQVPNSNTGELFF. The CDR3 DNA follows: TGTGCCAGCAGCCAAGTCCCCAACTCGAACACCGGGGAGCTGTTTTTT. This chain uses TRBV4-2 with TRBJ2-2; D unclear. CDR3 length: 16 amino acids. V gave up 1 base and J gave up 0 bases, with 9 bases separating them. Germline V gene sequence: CDR1 LGHNA, CDR2 YNFKEQ.

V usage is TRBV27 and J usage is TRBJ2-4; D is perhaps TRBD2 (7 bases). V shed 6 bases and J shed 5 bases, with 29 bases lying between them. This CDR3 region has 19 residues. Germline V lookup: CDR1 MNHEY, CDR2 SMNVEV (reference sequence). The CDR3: CASSRGGVTGTVRENIQYF. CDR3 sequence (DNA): TGTGCCAGCAGCCGAGGGGGGGTTACAGGGACCGTCCGTGAAAACATTCAGTACTTC.

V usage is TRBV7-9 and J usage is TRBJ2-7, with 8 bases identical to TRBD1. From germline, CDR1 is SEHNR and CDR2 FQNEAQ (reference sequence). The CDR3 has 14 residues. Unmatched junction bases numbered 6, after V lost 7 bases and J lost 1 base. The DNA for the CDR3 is TGTGCCAGCACCCAGACAGGGGCGTCCTACGAGCAGTACTTC. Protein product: CASTQTGASYEQYF.

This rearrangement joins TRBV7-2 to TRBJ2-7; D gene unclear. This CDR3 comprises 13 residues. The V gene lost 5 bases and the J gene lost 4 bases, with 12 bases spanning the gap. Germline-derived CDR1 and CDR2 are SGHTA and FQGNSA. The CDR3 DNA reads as TGTGCCAGCAGCCCCGGGTACCTTTACGAGCAGTACTTC. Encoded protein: CASSPGYLYEQYF.

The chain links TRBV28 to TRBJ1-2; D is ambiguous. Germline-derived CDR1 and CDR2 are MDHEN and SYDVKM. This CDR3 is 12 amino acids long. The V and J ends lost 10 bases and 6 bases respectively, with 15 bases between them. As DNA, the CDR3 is TGTGCCACCTCTACTATCTTGGATGGCTACACCTTC. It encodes CATSTILDGYTF.

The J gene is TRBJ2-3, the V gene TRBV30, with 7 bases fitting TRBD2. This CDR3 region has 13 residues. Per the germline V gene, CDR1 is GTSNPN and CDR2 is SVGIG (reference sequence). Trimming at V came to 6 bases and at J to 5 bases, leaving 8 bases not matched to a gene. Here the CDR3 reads CACWTRSGDTQYF. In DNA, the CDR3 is TGTGCCTGCTGGACTAGATCCGGAGATACGCAGTATTTT.

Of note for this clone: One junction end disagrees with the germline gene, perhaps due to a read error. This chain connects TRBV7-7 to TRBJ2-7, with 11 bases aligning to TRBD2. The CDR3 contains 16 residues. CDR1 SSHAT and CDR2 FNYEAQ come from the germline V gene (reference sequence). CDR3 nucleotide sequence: TGTGCTAGCAGCTTAGCCCTAGCGGGAGGTAGCAACGAGCAGTACTTC. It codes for CASSLALAGGSNEQYF.

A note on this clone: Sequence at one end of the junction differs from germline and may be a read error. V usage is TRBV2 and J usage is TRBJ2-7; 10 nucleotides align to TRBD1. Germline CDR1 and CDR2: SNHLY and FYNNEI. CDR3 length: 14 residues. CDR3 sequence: CASSEAAGTGEHYF. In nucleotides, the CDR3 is TGTGCCAGCAGTGAGGCTGCAGGGACAGGGGAGCATTACTTC.

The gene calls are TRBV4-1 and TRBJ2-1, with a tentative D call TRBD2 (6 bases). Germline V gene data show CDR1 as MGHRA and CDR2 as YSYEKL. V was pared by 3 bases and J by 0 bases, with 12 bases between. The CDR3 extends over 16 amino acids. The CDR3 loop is CASSQSSGGSYNEQFF. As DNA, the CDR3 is TGCGCCAGCAGCCAGTCGTCCGGGGGCTCCTACAATGAGCAGTTCTTC.

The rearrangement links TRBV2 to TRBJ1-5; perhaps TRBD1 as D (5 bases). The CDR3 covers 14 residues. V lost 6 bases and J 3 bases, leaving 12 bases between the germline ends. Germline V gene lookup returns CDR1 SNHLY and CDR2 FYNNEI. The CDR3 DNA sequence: TGTGCCAGCAGCGAACAGGAGGTCAATCAGCCCCAGCATTTT. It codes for CASSEQEVNQPQHF.

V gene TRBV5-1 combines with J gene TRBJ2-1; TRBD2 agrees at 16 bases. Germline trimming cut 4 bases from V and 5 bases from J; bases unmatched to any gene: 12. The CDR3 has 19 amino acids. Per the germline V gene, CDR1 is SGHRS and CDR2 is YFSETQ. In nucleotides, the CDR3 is TGCGCCAGCAGCCGGGGAGACTCGGGACTAGCGGGGGGGAACAATGAGCAGTTCTTC. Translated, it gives CASSRGDSGLAGGNNEQFF.

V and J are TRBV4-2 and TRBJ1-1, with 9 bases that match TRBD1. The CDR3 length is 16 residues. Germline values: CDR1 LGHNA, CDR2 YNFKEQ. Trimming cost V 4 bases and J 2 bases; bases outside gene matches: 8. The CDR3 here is CASSPPGTGKNTEAFF. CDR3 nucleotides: TGTGCCAGCAGCCCGCCCGGGACAGGGAAAAACACTGAAGCTTTCTTT.

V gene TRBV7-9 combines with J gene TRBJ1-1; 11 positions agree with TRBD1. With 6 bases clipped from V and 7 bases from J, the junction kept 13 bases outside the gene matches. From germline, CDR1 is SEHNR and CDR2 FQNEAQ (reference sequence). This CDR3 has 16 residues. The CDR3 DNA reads TGTGCCAGCAGTCCAAACCGGGACAGGGGGGTAAGTGAAGCTTTCTTT. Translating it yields CASSPNRDRGVSEAFF. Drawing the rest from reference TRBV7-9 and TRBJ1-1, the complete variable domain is DTGVSQNPRHKITKRGQNVTFRCDPISEHNRLYWYRQTLGQGPEFLTYFQNEAQLEKSRLLSDRFSAERPKGSFSTLEIQRTEQGDSAMYLCASSPNRDRGVSEAFFGQGTRLTVV.

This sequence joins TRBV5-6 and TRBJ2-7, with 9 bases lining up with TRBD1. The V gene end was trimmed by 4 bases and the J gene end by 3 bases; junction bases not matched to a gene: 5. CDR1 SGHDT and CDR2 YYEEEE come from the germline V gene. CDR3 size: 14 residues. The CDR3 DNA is TGTGCCAGCAGCCAGGGACAGGGACGCTACGAGCAGTACTTC. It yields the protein CASSQGQGRYEQYF. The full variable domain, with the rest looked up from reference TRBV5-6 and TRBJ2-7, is DAGVTQSPTHLIKTRGQQVTLRCSPKSGHDTVSWYQQALGQGPQFIFQYYEEEERQRGNFPDRFSGHQFPNYSSELNVNALLLGDSALYLCASSQGQGRYEQYFGPGTRLTVT.

CDR3 coding DNA: TGCAGCGTCCTCCCGGGAAGCACAGATACGCAGTATTTT. It translates to CSVLPGSTDTQYF. The chain joins TRBV29-1 to TRBJ2-3, with D possibly matching TRBD2 (5 bases). This CDR3 contains 13 residues. The germline V and J ends were trimmed by 6 bases and 0 bases, with 10 bases remaining between them. Germline V gives CDR1 SQVTM, CDR2 ANQGSEA.